The rows below give T cell receptor beta chains drawn from one sample of a study of regulatory T cells in long-lasting Graves disease. TCRdb passed the multiplex PCR reads through MiXCR, listing each CDR3 protein once. Of about 470,000 distinct CDR3 sequences in the sample, under 25% were seen once. Source: peripheral blood mononuclear cells (PBMCs), taken when the disease was refractory, from a patient treated with antithyroid drugs. The receptors shown here come from a female donor with Graves disease. The CDR3 runs from the conserved cysteine through the conserved F or W. The D gene is left open where the match is weak. For some rows the clone size is stated as once, few or many, or as a class when expanded; others skip it.

len	d_gene	v_gene	abundance	j_gene	CDR3aa	CDR3nt
13	.	TRBV20-1	many	TRBJ2-7	CSARHELAYEQYF	TGCAGTGCTAGGCATGAGTTGGCCTACGAGCAGTACTTC
14	.	TRBV7-9	.	TRBJ2-7	CASSLNSGYYEQYF	TGTGCCAGCAGCTTAAATTCGGGGTACTACGAGCAGTACTTC
16	TRBD2	TRBV12-3/TRBV12-4	many	TRBJ2-7	CASSPLAGGKGYEQYF	TGTGCCAGCAGTCCACTAGCGGGAGGGAAAGGCTACGAGCAGTACTTC
15	.	TRBV28	.	TRBJ2-3	CASSRRDWGRDTQYF	TGTGCCAGCAGTCGACGGGACTGGGGGCGGGATACGCAGTATTTT
12	TRBD2	TRBV10-3	few	TRBJ2-7	CAISEVGGSQYF	TGTGCCATCAGTGAGGTGGGCGGGAGTCAGTACTTC
15	.	TRBV18	many	TRBJ1-5	CASSPIAGQGQPQHF	TGTGCCAGCTCACCGATCGCGGGGCAAGGGCAGCCCCAGCATTTT
14	.	TRBV2	many	TRBJ2-4	CASTGGVAKNIQYF	TGTGCCAGCACGGGCGGGGTAGCCAAAAACATTCAGTACTTC
15	TRBD1	TRBV29-1	many	TRBJ2-2	CSVVLRDRATGELFF	TGCAGCGTTGTCCTTCGGGACAGGGCGACCGGGGAGCTGTTTTTT
15	.	TRBV11-1	many	TRBJ1-1	CASSLDPPQNTEAFF	TGTGCCAGCAGCTTAGACCCCCCCCAGAACACTGAAGCTTTCTTT
14	TRBD1	TRBV6-1	many	TRBJ2-7	CASSEETGSVEQYF	TGTGCCAGCAGTGAAGAGACAGGGAGCGTCGAGCAGTACTTC
15	TRBD1	TRBV30	.	TRBJ1-5	CAWSVRGQGHQPQHF	TGTGCCTGGAGTGTAAGGGGACAGGGTCATCAGCCCCAGCATTTT
18	TRBD1	TRBV15	few	TRBJ2-2	CATSRDWSWTGSTGELFF	TGTGCCACCAGCAGAGATTGGAGCTGGACAGGGAGCACCGGGGAGCTGTTTTTT
13	.	TRBV12-3/TRBV12-4	many	TRBJ2-5	CASSWGGAETQYF	TGTGCCAGCAGCTGGGGGGGCGCGGAGACCCAGTACTTC
13	.	TRBV2	many	TRBJ1-1	CASSEAGAFEAFF	TGTGCCAGCAGTGAAGCCGGCGCATTCGAAGCTTTCTTT
14	.	TRBV4-1	.	TRBJ2-2	CASSQVWNTGELFF	TGCGCCAGCAGCCAAGTCTGGAATACCGGGGAGCTGTTTTTT
14	.	TRBV28	few	TRBJ2-3	CASSFMSARDTQYF	TGTGCCAGCAGTTTTATGTCAGCTCGGGATACGCAGTATTTT
13	.	TRBV5-4	.	TRBJ2-7	CASSWDALPEQYF	TGTGCCAGCAGCTGGGACGCGCTCCCCGAGCAGTACTTC
13	.	TRBV6-2/TRBV6-3	few	TRBJ1-2	CASSYGGTYGYTF	TGTGCCAGCAGTTACGGGGGAACTTATGGCTACACCTTC
16	TRBD1	TRBV27	.	TRBJ2-6	CASSFHRGTGANVLTF	TGTGCCAGCAGTTTCCACAGGGGGACCGGGGCCAACGTCCTGACTTTC
15	TRBD1	TRBV10-3	few	TRBJ2-7	CAISESDRGTYEQYF	TGTGCCATCAGTGAGTCCGACAGGGGGACCTACGAGCAGTACTTC
14	TRBD1	TRBV4-1	.	TRBJ2-4	CASSQVGQGEFQYF	TGCGCCAGCAGCCAAGTTGGCCAGGGGGAATTTCAGTACTTC
16	.	TRBV12-3/TRBV12-4	many	TRBJ1-4	CASSPLTGLAGEKLFF	TGTGCCAGCAGCCCTTTAACAGGGCTGGCTGGGGAAAAACTGTTTTTT
15	.	TRBV12-3/TRBV12-4	many	TRBJ2-2	CASSPTGWIPGELFF	TGTGCCAGCAGCCCTACGGGCTGGATCCCCGGGGAGCTGTTTTTT
14	TRBD2	TRBV10-3	.	TRBJ2-3	CAISSSGSTDTQYF	TGTGCCATCAGTTCTAGCGGGAGCACAGATACGCAGTATTTT
14	.	TRBV11-2	many	TRBJ2-5	CASSPNFGGETQYF	TGTGCCAGCAGCCCCAACTTTGGGGGGGAGACCCAGTACTTC
15	TRBD2	TRBV19	.	TRBJ2-7	CASSRAGAGSYEQYF	TGTGCCAGTAGCCGAGCGGGAGCTGGATCCTACGAGCAGTACTTC
14	.	TRBV28	many	TRBJ1-2	CASSPGQTTYGYTF	TGTGCCAGCAGTCCAGGACAGACGACCTATGGCTACACCTTC
16	.	TRBV5-1	few	TRBJ1-1	CASSITPGRENTEAFF	TGCGCCAGCAGCATAACCCCGGGACGGGAGAACACTGAAGCTTTCTTT
16	TRBD1	TRBV6-1	many	TRBJ2-6	CASTRQGASGANVLTF	TGTGCCAGCACGCGACAGGGGGCTTCTGGGGCCAACGTCCTGACTTTC
11	.	TRBV30	many	TRBJ1-2	CAWSKGYGYTF	TGTGCCTGGAGTAAGGGATATGGCTACACCTTC
12	.	TRBV2	many	TRBJ1-2	CASRSDIYGYTF	TGTGCCAGCAGATCAGACATCTATGGCTACACCTTC
16	.	TRBV6-5	.	TRBJ2-2	CASSYRDPKGTGELFF	TGTGCCAGCAGTTACCGGGACCCAAAAGGCACCGGGGAGCTGTTTTTT
16	.	TRBV28	many	TRBJ2-7	CASTLRGDGKGYEQYF	TGTGCCAGCACCTTAAGGGGGGACGGGAAGGGCTACGAGCAGTACTTC
17	TRBD2	TRBV7-9	many	TRBJ2-5	CASSRNRLAEFQETQYF	TGTGCCAGCAGCCGGAATAGACTAGCGGAGTTTCAAGAGACCCAGTACTTC
10	.	TRBV7-9	few	TRBJ2-6	CAAGANVLTF	TGTGCGGCTGGGGCCAACGTCCTGACTTTC
14	.	TRBV19	few	TRBJ2-7	CASSIVADAYEQYF	TGTGCCAGTAGTATAGTGGCGGATGCCTACGAGCAGTACTTC
17	TRBD2	TRBV27	.	TRBJ2-1	CASSLSPSGSPGNEQFF	TGTGCCAGCAGTTTATCTCCTAGCGGGAGCCCAGGGAATGAGCAGTTCTTC
17	TRBD2	TRBV7-6	few	TRBJ2-1	CASSPGLAKSSYNEQFF	TGTGCCAGCAGCCCGGGACTAGCTAAGAGCTCCTACAATGAGCAGTTCTTC
14	.	TRBV4-1	few	TRBJ1-2	CASSHGTPVGGYTF	TGCGCCAGCAGCCATGGGACCCCAGTTGGCGGCTACACCTTC
14	.	TRBV18	few	TRBJ2-1	CASQEVAGWNEQFF	TGTGCCAGCCAGGAGGTTGCAGGGTGGAATGAGCAGTTCTTC